Here is one T cell receptor (beta chain) with its context. The CDR3 totals 11 residues. In germline, CDR1 is DFQATT, CDR2 SNEGSKA (reference sequence). Trimming stripped 1 base from V and 6 bases from J, with 6 bases between. In the authors' methods: Using reference gene primer amplification, nucleated cell counts were estimated. Profiled with immunoSEQ multiplex PCR; TCRdb holds only in-frame clones, not every one. That table furnishes V, J and clone size, whereas the DNA furnished D and trimming. The sample includes just under 150,000 clones, approximately 84% of them seen just once. The data belong to a study of blood T cell repertoires in COVID-19. As for the study in general: Italy, Spain and the United States were the sources of the convalescent and acute COVID-19 samples.

The sequenced material came from peripheral blood. The receptor was derived from a human donor with acute or convalescent COVID-19. The donor label of this sample is uncertain. The genes are TRBV20-1 and TRBJ1-2; D not certain. CDR3 loop: CSARAPNGYTF. The CDR3 coding sequence is TGCAGTGCTAGAGCCCCTAATGGCTACACCTTC.